A selection of T cell receptor beta chains follows, all from one sample in a study of CD8+CD57+ T cells in acquired aplastic anemia. One entry per CDR3 protein results from TCRdb running MiXCR on the reads. Among 150,000 to 200,000 distinct CDR3 sequences listed, 40% to 60% were seen once. The sample taken for sequencing was sorted CD4+, CD8+, or CD8+CD57+ T cells (not recorded which) from PBMCs. The receptor set was obtained from a human donor with aplastic anemia. Both conserved end residues are part of each CDR3. D genes are given only for firm matches. Size is omitted from some rows. Given values are once, few, many or a class for expanded clones.

NA	TRBD2	TRBV24-1	TRBJ2-7	TGTGCCACCAGTGACCCGACTAGCGGCTCCTACGAGCAGTACTTC	CATSDPTSGSYEQYF
many	NA	TRBV12-3/TRBV12-4	TRBJ2-1	TGTGCCAGCAGTTTCGGAGCGCCGAGCTCCTACAATGAGCAGTTCTTC	CASSFGAPSSYNEQFF
many	NA	TRBV29-1	TRBJ2-3	TGCAGCGTGGAGGCCCCGCCGACAGATACGCAGTATTTT	CSVEAPPTDTQYF
NA	NA	TRBV7-3	TRBJ2-7	TGTGCCAGCAGCCCTACGGGGGCTAGTGGAAGGCAGTACTTC	CASSPTGASGRQYF
NA	NA	TRBV7-3	TRBJ2-7	TGTGCCAGCAGCTCGGCCCGGGGGACCGAGCAGTACTTC	CASSSARGTEQYF
many	NA	TRBV19	TRBJ1-5	TGTGCCAGTAGTCGGACCAATCAGCCCCAGCATTTT	CASSRTNQPQHF
once	TRBD2	TRBV30	TRBJ2-3	TGTGCCTGGGCTAGCGGGACCCTCTCCCGGCAAGATACGCAGTATTTT	CAWASGTLSRQDTQYF
NA	TRBD1	TRBV11-1	TRBJ2-3	TGTGCCAGCAGCCTCGACAGGGGGCAGAGAGATACGCAGTATTTT	CASSLDRGQRDTQYF
few	NA	TRBV28	TRBJ1-6	TGTGCCAGCAGCGGTCTGGGGAGAGATAATTCACCCCTCCACTTT	CASSGLGRDNSPLHF
NA	NA	TRBV20-1	TRBJ1-2	TGCAGCGCTACTGGCGGCTATGGCTACACCTTC	CSATGGYGYTF
NA	TRBD2	TRBV19	TRBJ2-2	TGTGCCAGCGAACTAGCGGGGGAGTCCGGGGAGCTGTTTTTT	CASELAGESGELFF
many	NA	TRBV6-5	TRBJ2-7	TGTGGTACCGGGGCCAGCTCCTACGAGCAGTACTTC	CGTGASSYEQYF
NA	NA	TRBV19	TRBJ2-6	TGTGCCAGTCGACCTGGGGCCAACGTCCTGACTTTC	CASRPGANVLTF
many	NA	TRBV7-8	TRBJ2-1	TGTGCCAGCAACCCTCCGCCCATCAGCTCCTACAATGAGCAGTTCTTC	CASNPPPISSYNEQFF
NA	TRBD1	TRBV4-1	TRBJ1-4	TGCGCCAGCAGCCAGGGGCCCGGACAGGATAATGAAAAACTGTTTTTT	CASSQGPGQDNEKLFF
NA	NA	TRBV10-3	TRBJ1-6	TGTGCCATCAGTAGGGGGGGGGCGTCTTATAATTCACCCCTCCACTTT	CAISRGGASYNSPLHF
many	TRBD2	TRBV24-1	TRBJ2-7	TGTGTCACCAGTGATTCTTCCAGGGACTACAGAGAGCAGTACTTC	CVTSDSSRDYREQYF
NA	NA	TRBV20-1	TRBJ2-1	TGCAGTGCTAGAGGGACAGTGGGTCTGTTCTCCTACAATGAGCAGTTCTTC	CSARGTVGLFSYNEQFF
many	TRBD2	TRBV5-4	TRBJ2-7	TGTGCCAGCAGGGATACTAGCGGCCCTTACGAGCAGTACTTC	CASRDTSGPYEQYF
NA	NA	TRBV24-1	TRBJ2-3	TGTGCCACCAGTGATTTATCAGATACGCAGTATTTT	CATSDLSDTQYF
once	TRBD2	TRBV2	TRBJ2-3	TGTGCCAGCAGAAGACTAGCGGGGGGTTCAGATACGCAGTATTTT	CASRRLAGGSDTQYF
NA	TRBD1	TRBV29-1	TRBJ2-5	TGCAGCGTCCGACAGGGGTCCTTGCAAGAGACCCAGTACTTC	CSVRQGSLQETQYF
many	TRBD2	TRBV7-7	TRBJ2-1	TGTGCTAGCAGCTTGGGACTAGCGGGAGATGGTGAGCAGTTCTTC	CASSLGLAGDGEQFF
many	NA	TRBV6-5	TRBJ1-2	TGTGCCAGCAGTTACTCGACCAGGGAAGGTGGCTACACCTTC	CASSYSTREGGYTF
NA	NA	TRBV7-9	TRBJ1-1	TGTGCCAGCAGCTTAGCTCCGGCTGCGGACACTGAAGCTTTCTTT	CASSLAPAADTEAFF
many	NA	TRBV12-3/TRBV12-4	TRBJ1-4	TGTGCCAGCAGCTGGGGGTCAGGGTGGGGTGAAAAACTGTTTTTT	CASSWGSGWGEKLFF
many	NA	TRBV12-3/TRBV12-4	TRBJ2-1	TGTGCCAGCAGGAGGCAGGGCTCCTACAATGAGCAGTTCTTC	CASRRQGSYNEQFF
NA	NA	TRBV20-1	TRBJ2-3	TGCAGTGCTAGAGATTGGGAGTGGGGGCCCACAGATACGCAGTATTTT	CSARDWEWGPTDTQYF
NA	NA	TRBV11-2	TRBJ2-5	TGTGCCAGCAGCTTGATGGGGGTGCGAGAGACCCAGTACTTC	CASSLMGVRETQYF
many	TRBD1	TRBV19	TRBJ1-1	TGTGCCAGTAGTATAGATCCAGGGGGCAGGACTGAAGCTTTCTTT	CASSIDPGGRTEAFF
few	NA	TRBV5-5	TRBJ1-5	TGTGCCAGCAGCCCCGGACAGATTAGCAATCAGCCCCAGCATTTT	CASSPGQISNQPQHF
NA	NA	TRBV7-9	TRBJ2-3	TGTGCCAGCAGCGGGGACAATGGGGATACGCAGTATTTT	CASSGDNGDTQYF
many	NA	TRBV4-1	TRBJ2-7	TGCGCCAGCAGCCAAGAAGGCGGGGGCCCAGCCTTCGAGCAGTACTTC	CASSQEGGGPAFEQYF
NA	TRBD1	TRBV11-2	TRBJ2-7	TGTGCCGGCACCGACCCCGGGACAGCCTACGAGCAGTACTTC	CAGTDPGTAYEQYF
NA	NA	TRBV18	TRBJ2-1	TGTGCCAGCCCTAGCGAGGAAGACAATGAGCAGTTCTTC	CASPSEEDNEQFF
NA	NA	TRBV29-1	TRBJ1-1	TGCAGCGTTGAAGATCTTCATGGCAGGCTGGACACTGAAGCTTTCTTT	CSVEDLHGRLDTEAFF
NA	NA	TRBV19	TRBJ2-3	TGTGCCAGTAGACAGTACGGGGACACAGATACGCAGTATTTT	CASRQYGDTDTQYF
NA	TRBD1	TRBV20-1	TRBJ2-7	TGCAGTGCTAAGGGGACAGTCCGCTACGAGCAGTACTTC	CSAKGTVRYEQYF
many	TRBD1	TRBV2	TRBJ2-2	TGTGCCAGCAGTGAGGGACAGGGCGTTATTGGGGAGCTGTTTTTT	CASSEGQGVIGELFF
NA	NA	TRBV6-1	TRBJ2-2	TGTTTCATTTGGGGTAACACCGGGGAGCTGTTTTTT	CFIWGNTGELFF
once	NA	TRBV24-1	TRBJ1-2	TGTGCCACCAGTGGTACCCGCTACACGGAAGACTCTAACTATGGCTACACCTTC	CATSGTRYTEDSNYGYTF
NA	TRBD1	TRBV20-1	TRBJ1-2	TGCAGTGCTAGGGACAGGGGGCGTTTTGGCTACACCTTC	CSARDRGRFGYTF
NA	NA	TRBV15	TRBJ1-2	TGTGCCACCAGCAGAGATTCACAGTATGGCTACACCTTC	CATSRDSQYGYTF
NA	NA	TRBV25-1	TRBJ1-2	TGTGCCAGCAGTGGGGCGGGAGGCTACACCTTC	CASSGAGGYTF
many	NA	TRBV6-6	TRBJ1-1	TGTGCCAGCAGTTACTCAAAAGGGATCACTGAAGCTTTCTTT	CASSYSKGITEAFF
NA	NA	TRBV10-3	TRBJ1-2	TGTGCCATCAGTGAGTCCTACGGAGGGAACTATGGCTACACCTTC	CAISESYGGNYGYTF
many	NA	TRBV11-3	TRBJ2-3	TGTGCCAGCAGCCCCGCCGTGGGGGTGACAGATACGCAGTATTTT	CASSPAVGVTDTQYF
many	NA	TRBV24-1	TRBJ2-7	TGTGCCACCGGGGAGGGGGAGTACTCCTACGAGCAGTACTTC	CATGEGEYSYEQYF
many	TRBD2	TRBV7-6	TRBJ2-1	TGTGCCAGCAGCTTAGGACTAGCGGGGAGCTCCTACAATGAGCAGTTCTTC	CASSLGLAGSSYNEQFF
NA	NA	TRBV2	TRBJ1-6	TGTGCCAGCAGTGAAGAGGCAGGGGTAGGTTCACCCCTCCACTTT	CASSEEAGVGSPLHF
NA	TRBD1	TRBV5-1	TRBJ2-2	TGCGCCAGCAGCTTGGGACTGGACAGGGTGGCCGGGGAGCTGTTTTTT	CASSLGLDRVAGELFF
once	NA	TRBV7-9	TRBJ1-2	TGTGCCAGCAGCTTACGGGATCTCTTTGGCTACACCTTC	CASSLRDLFGYTF
many	NA	TRBV25-1	TRBJ2-3	TGTGCCAGCAGTGGGGACGGAGATACGCAGTATTTT	CASSGDGDTQYF
many	NA	TRBV13	TRBJ1-2	TGTGCCAGCAGCTCCCACTTCTTTACAGGGAAAGGTGTTAACTATGGCTACACCTTC	CASSSHFFTGKGVNYGYTF
NA	TRBD2	TRBV7-9	TRBJ2-7	TGTGCCAGCACCGGACTAGCGGGGGTTGAGCAGTACTTC	CASTGLAGVEQYF
many	NA	TRBV6-5	TRBJ1-1	TGTGCCAGCAGTTACGGGGCGGACTATGAAGCTTTCTTT	CASSYGADYEAFF
many	NA	TRBV5-6	TRBJ1-6	TGTGCCAGCAGCTTCGGGTTGGACATCCTAGCAGGTTCACCCCTCCACTTT	CASSFGLDILAGSPLHF